The TCR beta chain under discussion was sequenced for a study of cytotoxic CD8 clonotypes in ibrutinib-treated CLL. Study overall: Investigators collected response samples after a median around twelve months of treatment, range 6 to 36.

For this clone: Its specificity is unknown.

Study-level results: Clonality rose at ibrutinib response and fell back toward baseline at progression.

The CDR3 consists of 14 residues. Germline CDR1 KGHSH, CDR2 LQKENI. V dropped 5 bases and J dropped 4 bases, with 15 bases sitting between them. The table came from immunoSEQ multiplex PCR; TCRdb's copy has only in-frame clones and leaves some out. This table has 150,000 or so clones, approximately 80% appearing once. This TCR was recovered from a human donor with chronic lymphocytic leukemia. The sequences come from PBMCs, collected after 36 months of ibrutinib treatment. The rearrangement links TRBV18 to TRBJ2-7; D not certain. CDR3 amino acids: CASSINSGLYEQYF. CDR3 DNA sequence: TGTGCCAGCTCAATCAACAGTGGCTTGTACGAGCAGTACTTC.